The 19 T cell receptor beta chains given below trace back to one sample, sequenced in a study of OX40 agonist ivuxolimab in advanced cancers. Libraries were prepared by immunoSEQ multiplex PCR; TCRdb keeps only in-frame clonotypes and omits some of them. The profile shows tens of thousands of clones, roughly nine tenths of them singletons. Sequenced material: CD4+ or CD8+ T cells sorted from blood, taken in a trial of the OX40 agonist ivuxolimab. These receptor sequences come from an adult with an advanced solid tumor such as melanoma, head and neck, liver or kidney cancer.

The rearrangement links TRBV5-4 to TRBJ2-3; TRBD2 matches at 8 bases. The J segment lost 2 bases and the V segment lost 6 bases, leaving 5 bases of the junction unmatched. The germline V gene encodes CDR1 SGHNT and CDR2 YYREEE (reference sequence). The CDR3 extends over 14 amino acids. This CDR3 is CASTVTSDTDTQYF. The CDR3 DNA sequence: TGTGCCAGCACCGTGACTAGCGACACAGATACGCAGTATTTT.

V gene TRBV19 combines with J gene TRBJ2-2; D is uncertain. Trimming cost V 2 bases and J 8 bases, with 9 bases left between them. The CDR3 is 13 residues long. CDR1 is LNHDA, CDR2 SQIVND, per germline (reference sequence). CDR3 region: CASSISGAGELFF. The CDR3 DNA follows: TGTGCCAGTAGTATATCTGGTGCGGGGGAGCTGTTTTTT.

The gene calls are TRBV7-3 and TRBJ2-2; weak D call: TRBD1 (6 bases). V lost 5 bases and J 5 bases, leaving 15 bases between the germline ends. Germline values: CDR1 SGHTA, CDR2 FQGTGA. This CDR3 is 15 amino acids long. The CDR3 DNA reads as TGTGCCAGCAGCAACTACGGACAGTGGACCGGGGAGCTGTTTTTT. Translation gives CASSNYGQWTGELFF.

CDR3 in DNA: TGTGCCAGCAGCCGGGGGTCGAACACCGGGGAGCTGTTTTTT. It codes for CASSRGSNTGELFF. The chain employs TRBV7-9 and TRBJ2-2, with D possibly being TRBD2 (6 bases). V lost 5 bases, J lost 0 bases, and 7 bases lay in between. Germline assignment: CDR1 SEHNR and CDR2 FQNEAQ (reference sequence). CDR3 length: 14 amino acids.

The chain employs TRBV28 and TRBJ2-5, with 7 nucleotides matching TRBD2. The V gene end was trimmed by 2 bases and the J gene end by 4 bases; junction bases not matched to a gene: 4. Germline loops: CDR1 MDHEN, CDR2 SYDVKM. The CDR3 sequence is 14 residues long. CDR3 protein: CASSLISGGETQYF. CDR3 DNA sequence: TGTGCCAGCAGTTTAATCTCGGGGGGAGAGACCCAGTACTTC.

In DNA, the CDR3 is TGTGCCAGCAGTCCCCTACGGGATTTGGCCTACGAGCAGTACTTC. It specifies CASSPLRDLAYEQYF. The chain couples TRBV27 to TRBJ2-7, with D perhaps matching TRBD2 (5 bases). Trimming cost V 5 bases and J 2 bases, with 16 bases left between them. This CDR3 spans 15 amino acids. Germline CDR1 and CDR2: MNHEY and SMNVEV (reference sequence).

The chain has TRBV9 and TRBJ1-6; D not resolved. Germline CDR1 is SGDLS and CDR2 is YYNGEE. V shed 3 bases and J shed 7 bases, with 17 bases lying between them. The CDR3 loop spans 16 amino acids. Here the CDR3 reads CASSDYRTGGNSPLHF. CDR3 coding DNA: TGTGCCAGCAGCGATTACCGGACGGGCGGGAATTCACCCCTCCACTTT.

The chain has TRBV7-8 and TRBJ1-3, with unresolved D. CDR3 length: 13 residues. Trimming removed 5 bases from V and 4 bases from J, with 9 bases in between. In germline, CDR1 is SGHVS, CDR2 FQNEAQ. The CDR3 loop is CASSETQGNTIYF. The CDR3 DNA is TGTGCCAGCAGCGAGACACAGGGAAACACCATATATTTT.

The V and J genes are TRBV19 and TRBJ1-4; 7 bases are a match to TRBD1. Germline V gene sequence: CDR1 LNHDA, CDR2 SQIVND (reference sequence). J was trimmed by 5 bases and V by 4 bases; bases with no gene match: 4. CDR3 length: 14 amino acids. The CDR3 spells CASSRQGLNEKLFF. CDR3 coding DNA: TGTGCCAGTAGTAGACAGGGATTAAATGAAAAACTGTTTTTT.

CDR3 nucleotides: TGTGCCAGCAGTTGGACAGGGACGGGGGCCAACGTCCTGACTTTC. This translates into CASSWTGTGANVLTF. The V and J genes are TRBV28 and TRBJ2-6; 8 bases match TRBD1. CDR3 length: 15 residues. Trimming removed 4 bases from V and 4 bases from J; junction bases left unmatched: 3. Germline loops: CDR1 MDHEN, CDR2 SYDVKM.

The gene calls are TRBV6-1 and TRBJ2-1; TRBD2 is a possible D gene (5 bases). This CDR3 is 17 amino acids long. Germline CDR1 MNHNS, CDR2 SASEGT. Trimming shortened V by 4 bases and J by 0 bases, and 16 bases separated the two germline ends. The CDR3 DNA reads TGTGCCAGCAGTGGAAGGACTCTTCCGGGCTCCTACAATGAGCAGTTCTTC. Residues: CASSGRTLPGSYNEQFF.

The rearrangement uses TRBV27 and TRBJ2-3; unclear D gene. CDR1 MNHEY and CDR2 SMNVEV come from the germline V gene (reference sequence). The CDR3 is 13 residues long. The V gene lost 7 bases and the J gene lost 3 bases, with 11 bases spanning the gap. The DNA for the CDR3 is TGTGCCAGCACCTTTCGTAGGACAGATACGCAGTATTTT. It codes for CASTFRRTDTQYF.

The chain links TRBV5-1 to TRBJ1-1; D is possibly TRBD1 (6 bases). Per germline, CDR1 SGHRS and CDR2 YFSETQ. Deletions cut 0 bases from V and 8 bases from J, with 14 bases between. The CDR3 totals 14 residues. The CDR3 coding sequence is TGCGCCAGCAGCTTGGGGGACACCCGGTTGGAAGCTTTCTTT. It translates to CASSLGDTRLEAFF.

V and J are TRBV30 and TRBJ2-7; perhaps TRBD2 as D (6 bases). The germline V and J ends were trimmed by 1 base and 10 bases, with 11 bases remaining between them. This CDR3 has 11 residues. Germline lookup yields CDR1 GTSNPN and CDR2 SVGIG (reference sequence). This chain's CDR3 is CAWSARGSQYF. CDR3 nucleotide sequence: TGTGCCTGGAGTGCGCGGGGATCTCAGTACTTC.

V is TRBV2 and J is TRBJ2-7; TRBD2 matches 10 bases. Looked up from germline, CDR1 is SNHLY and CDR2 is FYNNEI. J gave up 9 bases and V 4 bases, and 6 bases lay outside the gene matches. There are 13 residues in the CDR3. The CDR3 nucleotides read TGTGCCAGCAGTGGTACTAGCGGGAAAGTGCAGTACTTC. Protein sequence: CASSGTSGKVQYF.

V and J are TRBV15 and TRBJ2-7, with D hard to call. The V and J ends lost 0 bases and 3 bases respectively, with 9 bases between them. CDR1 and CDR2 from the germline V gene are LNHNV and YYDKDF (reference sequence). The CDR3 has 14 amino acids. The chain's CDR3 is CATSRDPTGYEQYF. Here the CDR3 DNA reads TGTGCCACCAGCAGAGATCCTACGGGCTACGAGCAGTACTTC.

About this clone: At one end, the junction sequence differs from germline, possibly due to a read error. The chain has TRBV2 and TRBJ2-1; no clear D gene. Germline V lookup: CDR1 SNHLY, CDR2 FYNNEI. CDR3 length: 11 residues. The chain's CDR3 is CASSDYDEQFF. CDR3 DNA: TGTGCCAGCAGTGACTACGATGAGCAGTTCTTC.

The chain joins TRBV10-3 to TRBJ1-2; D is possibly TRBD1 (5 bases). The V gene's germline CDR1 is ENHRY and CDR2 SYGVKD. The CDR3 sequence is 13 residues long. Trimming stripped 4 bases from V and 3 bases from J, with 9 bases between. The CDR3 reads CAISVGGHYGYTF. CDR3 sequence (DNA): TGTGCCATCAGTGTGGGGGGACACTATGGCTACACCTTC.

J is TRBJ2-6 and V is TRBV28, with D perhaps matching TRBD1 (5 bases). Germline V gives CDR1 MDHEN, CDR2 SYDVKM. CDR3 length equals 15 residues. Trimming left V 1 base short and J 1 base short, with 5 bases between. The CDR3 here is CASSLSGSGANVLTF. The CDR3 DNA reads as TGTGCCAGCAGTTTATCAGGGTCTGGGGCCAACGTCCTGACTTTC.